Below, 21 T cell receptor beta chains from the same sample are listed, as sequenced in a study of blood T cells in healthy people across ages. Through a sample-barcoded 5' primer and a J-beta primer mix, a second PCR was run for roughly 7 to 12 cycles. One entry per CDR3 protein results from TCRdb running MiXCR on the 5' RACE reads. The sample has 1.5 million to 2 million distinct CDR3 sequences; roughly 27% are singletons. Specimen: blood. The source is a woman aged 30 to 39 in good health.

This chain uses TRBV20-1 with TRBJ2-2; TRBD2 is a possible D gene (5 bases). Germline lookup yields CDR1 DFQATT and CDR2 SNEGSKA (reference sequence). This CDR3 is 12 amino acids long. V lost 5 bases and J lost 5, with 9 bases in between. The CDR3 nucleotides read TGCAGTGCTCCCTCGGGGACCGGGGAGCTGTTTTTT. Its translation is CSAPSGTGELFF.

This clonotype was detected once. This clone may be a read error of a much larger clone one base away. The chain carries TRBV7-9 and TRBJ2-7; 8 bases align to TRBD1. CDR1 is SEHNR, CDR2 FQNEAQ, per germline (reference sequence). The CDR3 contains 15 residues. CDR3 DNA sequence: TGTGTCAGCAGCTTAGTACAGGGGGAAACTGACGAGCAGTACTTC. Protein product: CVSSLVQGETDEQYF.

This rearrangement joins TRBV24-1 to TRBJ1-5; TRBD1 agrees at 10 bases. Germline lookup yields CDR1 KGHDR and CDR2 SFDVKD. This CDR3 contains 13 residues. Trimming cost V 7 bases and J 6 bases; bases outside gene matches: 2. The DNA of the CDR3 is TGTGCCACCAGCGGGGACAGGGGTCAGCCCCAGCATTTT. Translating gives CATSGDRGQPQHF.

This clonotype was detected only a few times. The chain is built from TRBV15 and TRBJ2-5; D tentatively fits TRBD1 or TRBD2 (5 bases each). The J call may be mistaken, given a closer DNA end match to TRBJ2-7. The CDR3 loop spans 15 amino acids. Germline assignment: CDR1 LNHNV and CDR2 YYDKDF (reference sequence). CDR3 nucleotides: TGTGCCACCAGCAGAGATGGTGGGGGTAACTACGAGCAGTACTTC. It codes for CATSRDGGGNYEQYF.

Comment on this clonotype: This may stem from a read error, because a much larger clone lies one nucleotide away. The V call is TRBV5-1, the J call TRBJ2-1; 8 bases map to TRBD1. The DNA end is a closer match to TRBJ2-7, so the J assignment may be wrong. The germline gives CDR1 SGHRS, CDR2 YFSETQ. This CDR3 region has 14 residues. DNA of the CDR3: TGCGCCAGCAGGGACAGGGAATCCTACAATGAGCAGTACTTC. It yields the protein CASRDRESYNEQYF.

The sample holds a few counts of this clonotype. The chain employs TRBV4-1 and TRBJ1-2; 7 bases align to TRBD1. This CDR3 is built from 15 residues. Unmatched junction bases numbered 14, after V lost 5 bases and J lost 8 bases. Germline CDR1 is MGHRA and CDR2 is YSYEKL. CDR3 residues: CASSIRDSTAKGYTF. CDR3 coding DNA: TGCGCCAGCAGCATACGGGACAGCACAGCAAAGGGCTACACCTTC.

This clonotype was counted between two and nine times. The CDR3: CAISDRYQPQHF. CDR3 DNA: TGTGCCATCAGTGATAGGTATCAGCCCCAGCATTTT. This chain joins TRBV10-3 and TRBJ1-5; D is unresolved. The ends were cut back, 3 bases at V and 5 bases at J, with 5 bases in the middle. The CDR3 is made up of 12 amino acids. The germline CDR1 and CDR2 sequences are ENHRY and SYGVKD.

A remark on this clonotype: The final CDR3 position lacks the conserved phenylalanine or tryptophan, pointing to a likely read error. V usage is TRBV6-5 and J usage is TRBJ1-2, with TRBD1 identical over 8 bases. Germline-derived CDR1 and CDR2 are MNHEY and SVGAGI. This CDR3 contains 14 residues. Trimming at V came to 6 bases and at J to 5 bases, leaving 8 bases not matched to a gene. This CDR3 reads CASSPDRGGYGYTC. The CDR3 nucleotides read TGTGCCAGCAGCCCTGACAGGGGTGGTTATGGCTACACCTGC.

This clonotype was found a few times. The rearrangement joins TRBV28 to TRBJ2-1; D perhaps matches TRBD1 (6 bases). Trimming cost V 6 bases and J 8 bases, with 17 bases left between them. CDR1 and CDR2 from the germline V gene are MDHEN and SYDVKM. The CDR3 is made up of 14 amino acids. CDR3 nucleotide sequence: TGTGCCAGCAGCCGGGGACACCAAGGGGATGAGCAGTTCTTC. This encodes CASSRGHQGDEQFF.

V is TRBV12-3 or TRBV12-4 and J is TRBJ2-5; D tentatively fits TRBD1 or TRBD2 (5 bases each). This CDR3 spans 15 amino acids. The germline V and J ends were trimmed by 2 bases and 4 bases, with 14 bases remaining between them. The DNA of the CDR3 is TGTGCCAGCAGTTTACTACGGGGCCCTGGAGAGACCCAGTACTTC. It is translated as CASSLLRGPGETQYF.

The chain combines TRBV7-2 with TRBJ2-7; 8 bases are a match to TRBD1. V lost 8 bases, J lost 1 base, and 7 bases stayed unmatched. The CDR3 spans 14 residues. Germline lookup yields CDR1 SGHTA and CDR2 FQGNSA. This CDR3 reads CASGLGQGSYEQYF. The CDR3 DNA is TGTGCCAGCGGCCTAGGACAGGGTTCCTACGAGCAGTACTTC. Full variable domain (remainder filled in from reference TRBV7-2 and TRBJ2-7): GAGVSQSPSNKVTEKGKDVELRCDPISGHTALYWYRQSLGQGLEFLIYFQGNSAPDKSGLPSDRFSAERTGGSVSTLTIQRTQQEDSAVYLCASGLGQGSYEQYFGPGTRLTVT.

The sample holds a few counts of this clonotype. The chain recombines TRBV12-3 or TRBV12-4 with TRBJ2-6, with D unclear. The CDR3 is 17 residues long. Trimming cost V 7 bases and J 0 bases, with 16 bases left between them. DNA for the CDR3: TGTGCCAGCACCTACGGACGTCCGTTCTCTGGGGCCAACGTCCTGACTTTC. As protein: CASTYGRPFSGANVLTF.

This sequence joins TRBV11-2 and TRBJ2-7; perhaps TRBD2 as D (5 bases). Trimming removed 4 bases from V and 3 bases from J, with 10 bases in between. The CDR3 contains 13 residues. The germline CDR1 and CDR2 sequences are SGHAT and FQNNGV. The CDR3 protein is CASSSRVFYEQYF. In nucleotides, the CDR3 is TGTGCCAGCAGCTCGCGGGTTTTCTACGAGCAGTACTTC.

This clonotype has just a few counts. The chain joins TRBV7-6 to TRBJ2-7; 12 nucleotides agree with TRBD2. The germline gives CDR1 SGHVS, CDR2 FNYEAQ. Losses at the gene ends were 2 bases for V and 2 bases for J; bases not matched to a gene: 7. The CDR3 contains 17 residues. In nucleotides, the CDR3 is TGTGCCAGCAGCTTAAGTGAGGCTAGCGGGAGGGCCTACGAGCAGTACTTC. This encodes CASSLSEASGRAYEQYF.

This clonotype was detected a few times. The chain links TRBV20-1 to TRBJ2-2, with 10 nucleotides matching TRBD2. Germline CDR1 reads DFQATT; CDR2 reads SNEGSKA (reference sequence). CDR3 length equals 18 residues. V lost 1 base to trimming and J lost 1 base; unmatched junction nucleotides: 9. For the CDR3, the DNA is TGCAGTGCTAGAGTCCCCGCTCTAGCGGGGGTGAACACCGGGGAGCTGTTTTTT. The encoded protein is CSARVPALAGVNTGELFF.

A note on this clonotype: One end of the junction fails to match germline, which may point to a read error. The V call is TRBV7-8, the J call TRBJ2-5; tentative D call: TRBD2 (7 bases). The CDR3 totals 16 residues. Per the germline V gene, CDR1 is SGHVS and CDR2 is FQNEAQ. The CDR3 nucleotides are TGTGCCAGCGCTTCGCAGTCACGGCGGGGGCGAGAGACCCGGTACTTC. Protein product: CASASQSRRGRETRYF. Full variable domain (missing parts from reference TRBV7-8 and TRBJ2-5): GAGVSQSPRYKVAKRGQDVALRCDPISGHVSLFWYQQALGQGPEFLTYFQNEAQLDKSGLPSDRFFAERPEGSVSTLKIQRTQQEDSAVYLCASASQSRRGRETRYFGPGTRLLVL.

The chain couples TRBV6-5 to TRBJ2-2, with 7 nucleotides matching TRBD1. The CDR3 loop spans 17 amino acids. CDR1 is MNHEY and CDR2 is SVGAGI in the germline V gene. The ends lost 2 bases at V and 1 base at J; junction bases unmatched: 7. CDR3: CASSYTGQDLNTGELFF. In DNA, the CDR3 is TGTGCCAGCAGTTACACTGGACAGGACTTGAACACCGGGGAGCTGTTTTTT.

This clonotype was seen a handful of times. The chain is built from TRBV15 and TRBJ1-3, with D tentatively TRBD1 (6 bases). Germline values: CDR1 LNHNV, CDR2 YYDKDF (reference sequence). V was cut by 3 bases and J by 0 bases, with 15 bases left in between. The CDR3 has 17 amino acids. CDR3 protein: CATSSPNRVGSGNTIYF. Written as DNA, the CDR3 is TGTGCCACCAGCAGCCCAAACAGGGTTGGCTCTGGAAACACCATATATTTT.

The chain employs TRBV27 and TRBJ2-6; 9 bases match TRBD1. Germline trimming cut 8 bases from V and 4 bases from J; bases unmatched to any gene: 15. The CDR3 runs 18 residues. Germline V lookup: CDR1 MNHEY, CDR2 SMNVEV (reference sequence). CDR3 amino acids: CASRPGRTGAWGANVLTF. The CDR3 DNA is TGTGCCAGCCGCCCGGGCAGGACAGGGGCTTGGGGGGCCAACGTCCTGACTTTC.

The chain couples TRBV3-1 to TRBJ2-3; maybe TRBD1 (6 bases). The germline gives CDR1 LGHDT, CDR2 YNNKEL (reference sequence). This CDR3 region has 15 residues. Trimming pared 3 bases from V and 3 bases from J, leaving 13 bases between. CDR3 sequence (DNA): TGTGCCAGCAGCCAGGTGGGGGCGCGGACAGATACGCAGTATTTT. Amino acid sequence: CASSQVGARTDTQYF.

CDR3 sequence (DNA): TGCAGTGCTAGAGAGGGCAGGGGAGGGGACGCTTTCTTT. This translates into CSAREGRGGDAFF. The chain combines TRBV20-1 with TRBJ1-1, with D possibly being TRBD1 (6 bases). Germline V lookup: CDR1 DFQATT, CDR2 SNEGSKA (reference sequence). V gave up 0 bases and J gave up 11 bases, with 16 bases separating them. This CDR3 comprises 13 residues.